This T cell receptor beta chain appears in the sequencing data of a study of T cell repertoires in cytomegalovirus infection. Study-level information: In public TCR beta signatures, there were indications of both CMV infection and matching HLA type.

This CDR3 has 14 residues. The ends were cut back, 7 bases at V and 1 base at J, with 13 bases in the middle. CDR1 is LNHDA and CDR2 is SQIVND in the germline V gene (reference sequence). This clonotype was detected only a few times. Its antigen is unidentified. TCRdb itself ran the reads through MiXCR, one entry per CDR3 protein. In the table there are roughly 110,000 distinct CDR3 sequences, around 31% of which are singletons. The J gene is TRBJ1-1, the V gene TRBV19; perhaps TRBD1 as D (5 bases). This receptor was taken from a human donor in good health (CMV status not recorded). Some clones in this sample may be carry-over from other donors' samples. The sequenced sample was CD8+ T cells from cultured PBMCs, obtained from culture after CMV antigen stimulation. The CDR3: CASTAPRANTEAFF. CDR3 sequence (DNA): TGTGCCAGTACCGCACCCAGGGCGAACACTGAAGCTTTCTTT.